These 6 T cell receptor beta chains were sequenced from one sample in a study of shared clonotypes between healthy human individuals. Repertoires were generated with immunoSEQ multiplex PCR, while TCRdb's copy carries only in-frame clones and drops some. In the table there are under 1,100,000 clones, approximately 76% of which are singletons. The sequencing input was memory CD4+ T cells sorted from blood. Subset of the sample: CD45RA-negative fraction. The receptors were sampled from a man aged 18-30 years in good health.

The V and J genes are TRBV27 and TRBJ1-4, with 9 bases that match TRBD1. The CDR3 runs 17 residues. Germline loops: CDR1 MNHEY, CDR2 SMNVEV (reference sequence). Trimming cost V 10 bases and J 3 bases; bases outside gene matches: 15. In DNA, the CDR3 is TGTGCCACCCCGATAGACAGGGGGATGGGGCCTAATGAAAAACTGTTTTTT. Protein: CATPIDRGMGPNEKLFF.

The chain is built from TRBV29-1 and TRBJ2-1; D remains unclear. The CDR3 covers 15 residues. Germline assignment: CDR1 SQVTM and CDR2 ANQGSEA. The germline V and J ends were trimmed by 0 bases and 4 bases, with 13 bases remaining between them. CDR3 sequence (DNA): TGCAGCGTTGAAGATATGGCAGCCAGATACAATGAGCAGTTCTTC. This sequence encodes CSVEDMAARYNEQFF.

This rearrangement joins TRBV6-5 to TRBJ1-5; D gene uncertain. The CDR3 runs 13 residues. From germline, CDR1 is MNHEY and CDR2 SVGAGI. The V and J ends lost 5 bases and 11 bases respectively, with 16 bases between them. CDR3 residues: CASSVPGSRAQHF. The CDR3 DNA sequence: TGTGCCAGCAGTGTACCCGGGAGTCGGGCCCAGCATTTT.

This chain joins TRBV7-3 and TRBJ1-2; 7 bases match TRBD1. The CDR3 runs to 14 residues. The V and J ends lost 4 bases and 7 bases, in that order; junction bases with no gene match: 9. Germline CDR1 SGHTA, CDR2 FQGTGA. The CDR3 region is CASSSSTGIGGYTF. DNA of the CDR3: TGTGCCAGCAGCTCGTCGACAGGGATTGGTGGCTACACCTTC.

The chain links TRBV29-1 to TRBJ2-1; 9 bases are shared with TRBD1. V was clipped by 8 bases and J by 6 bases; unmatched bases: 11. The CDR3 contains 14 residues. Per the germline V gene, CDR1 is SQVTM and CDR2 is ANQGSEA. CDR3 bases: TGCAGCACCGCAACCGGGACAGGGTTCAATGAGCAGTTCTTC. It encodes CSTATGTGFNEQFF.

This clone was seen just once. The gene calls are TRBV5-1 and TRBJ1-4; D gene ambiguous. The CDR3 loop spans 13 amino acids. Trimming removed 0 bases from V and 4 bases from J, with 4 bases in between. Looked up from germline, CDR1 is SGHRS and CDR2 is YFSETQ. Here the CDR3 reads CASSLASNEKLFF. The CDR3 DNA reads as TGCGCCAGCAGCTTGGCCAGTAATGAAAAACTGTTTTTT.